The clone carrying this T cell receptor (beta chain) was counted a few times. The antigen is undetermined. Trimming pared 7 bases from V and 6 bases from J, leaving 10 bases between. CDR1 and CDR2 (germline): MDHEN, SYDVKM. This CDR3 is 12 amino acids long. These data come from a study of long-term antiretroviral therapy in people with HIV. They ran version v3.0 of the immunoSEQ assay at survey level. The table came from immunoSEQ multiplex PCR; TCRdb's copy has only in-frame clones and leaves some out. The sample consists of 27,000 or so clones, 65% to 90% of them appearing once. Study conclusions and caveats: CDR3 length ranges were narrower in HIV repertoires than in controls. Blood sampling spanned 2004 to 2017, possibly under older ART regimens. At every time point, clones expanded before ART dominated the repertoire.

United States facilities provided treatment to all participants with HIV. The source material was unsorted PBMCs, sampled 1.2 years after starting antiretroviral therapy. The V call is TRBV28, the J call TRBJ1-5; no clear D gene. This sequence originates from a man aged 50-59 years with HIV. CDR3 amino acids: CASKLGRQPQHF. CDR3 bases: TGTGCCAGCAAGTTGGGCCGTCAGCCCCAGCATTTT.